This TCR beta chain emerged from a study of cytomegalovirus exposure and HLA in healthy donors (dated by TCRdb to the late 2010s). About the full investigation: An earlier analysis of approximately 640 of the donors reported 250 to 350 Gb of sequence data and 117 million unique TCR beta sequences from some 180 million T cells. An early release covering roughly 640 HLA-typed donors comprised approximately 300 gigabases of sequencing data and roughly 86 million unique TCR sequences. Of the approximately 400 genotyped donors, about 84% fell in the genetic ancestry cluster associated with self-reported Caucasian donors. The study was designed to test whether signatures of past pathogen exposure could be identified by cataloging public T cell receptors. The study profiled the T cell repertoires of under 700 subjects by immunosequencing and related them to cytomegalovirus serostatus. A separate validation cohort of about 110 different subjects was used in addition to the roughly 700-subject first cohort. To predict cytomegalovirus infection status, the study brought together high-throughput TCR immunosequencing, statistical association of individual TCRs with disease status, and machine learning. In a later analysis, previously published TCR beta repertoires from 666 donors were re-analyzed and high-resolution HLA genotyping was added so that TCR occurrence patterns could be studied. Rather than drawing on any new phenotypic data, the later analysis identified candidate immune exposures from TCR beta sequences and the way those sequences occurred across donors. In an earlier analysis of roughly 580 of the donors, high-throughput TCR beta sequencing was used to judge whether each TCR beta V gene segment behaved as functional or pseudogenic. Donor age, sex, ethnicity and CMV serostatus were compiled alongside the repertoire data. A later genetic analysis took genome-wide SNP genotypes for about 65% of the roughly 670 donors and used that subset as a discovery cohort. All discovery cohort repertoires had been generated using a single sequencing platform. HLA typing included class I and class II loci at four-digit resolution. The number of typed donors differed by locus: roughly 620-640 for A, B, C, DRB1 and DQB1; about 520 for DQA1; 606 for DPA1; and roughly 470 for DPB1. Four to six DR-DQ haplotypes were handled as single units for association and clustering because linkage in the cohort was strong. Among over 350 genotyped donors of the cohort, an average of roughly 240,000 unique TCR beta nucleotide sequences were sequenced per donor, 15% to 20% of them non-productive. Results the study describes overall, beyond this receptor: The study gave a list of about 160 TCR beta chains associated with cytomegalovirus. Specific HLA alleles were associated with over 15,000 TCR beta sequences at a false discovery rate of 0.05 in a later analysis. Three of the identified cytomegalovirus-associated TCR beta chains were confirmed in vitro to be specific for cytomegalovirus antigens. An earlier analysis of 587 of the donors showed that most TCR beta V segments appeared in productive rearrangements either about 90% or about 30% of the time, which broadly matched IMGT annotations. A cluster of highly shared sequence variants was judged likely to represent a technical artifact of the sequencing pipeline. Compared with equally common non-associated chains, HLA-associated TCR beta chains in a later analysis were more clonally expanded and had lower generation probabilities. In a later genetic analysis, fewer N-insertions in productive TCRs were reported among donors in an Asian-associated ancestry cluster than the roughly 700-donor mean. Because HLA typing was missing for some donors at each locus, association tests included only the typed subset. Only TCR beta chains were sequenced in this cohort, and the absence of alpha or paired-chain data limited detectable features. According to a later analysis, parvovirus B19, influenza, CMV and Epstein-Barr virus appeared linked to several top co-occurrence clusters. Most TCR sequences were observed very rarely across donors, whereas some public TCRs were present in many individuals. Correlated functional status among segregating V segments might reflect linkage disequilibrium, but an unknown experimental factor could not be ruled out. According to a later analysis, TCR association rates differed among HLA loci, with DRB1 alleles showing the most associated TCRs and HLA-C alleles showing the fewest. In both the original and validation cohorts, the classifier was reported to diagnose cytomegalovirus status with high specificity and sensitivity. According to a later analysis, most CMV-associated TCR beta chains appeared to be HLA-restricted, and the HLA associations seemed to be driven largely by CMV exposure. A further reported finding was that TCR beta sequences accurately predicted the HLA-A and HLA-B alleles for most subjects in the first cohort. The only immune exposure information available for the cohort was CMV serostatus. A later genetic analysis associated a missense DCLRE1C variant with V-gene and J-gene trimming of TCR beta chains, and an independent cohort replicated the association. When HLA alleles, especially DR and DQ, strongly co-occurred, attributing TCR associations to individual alleles was difficult. The authors suggested that the approach could potentially be extended to other disease states and immunological phenotypes. The presence/absence analyses assumed that sequencing depth was roughly uniform across donors, and that assumption may not be true. Because counts were too low, roughly 16 rarely observed V segments, including chromosome 9 orphons, were left out of the earlier analysis of several hundred of the donors.

The library was built by means of the immunoSEQ multiplex PCR assay. For the multiplex PCR, a mixture combining 60 forward primers for TCR Vbeta segments and 13 reverse primers for TCR Jbeta segments was used. The CDR3 region of rearranged TCR beta genes was amplified from genomic DNA by a multiplex PCR assay. The Illumina HiSeq System was used to sequence the amplified TCR beta libraries as 87-base-pair reads. As for the authors' bioinformatics: Across the 700 or so repertoires, a later analysis counted 75 million to 90 million unique TCR beta chains, roughly 11 million of which were shared by at least two donors. To remove PCR and sequencing errors, raw reads were error-corrected and collapsed into unique sequences using a nearest-neighbor algorithm that merged closely related sequences. CDR3 sequences were aligned to IMGT reference sequences to assign V, D and J gene segments. For a sequence to be retained, a match of at least six nucleotides was required to both a V gene segment and a J gene segment. A rearrangement was called productive if the CDR3 had no stop codons and remained in frame with V and J, and every other rearrangement was called non-productive. Following IMGT convention, CDR3 was defined as the stretch from the second conserved V-encoded cysteine up to the conserved J-encoded phenylalanine. The earlier analysis of around 640 of the donors excluded sequences that lacked an unambiguous match to a single V gene segment. In an earlier analysis of 587 of the donors, a V segment was called functional when productive rearrangements were above 56.7%, and segregating when the standard deviation between donors exceeded 5%. A statistical classification framework was developed to diagnose cytomegalovirus status using the catalog of TCR beta chain sequences. In a later analysis, V and J genes were assigned by comparing TCR nucleotide sequences against IMGT/GENE-DB human TR gene sequences. The TCRdist pipeline was used in a later analysis to assign CDR3 sequences and most-parsimonious VDJ recombination scenarios. In a later analysis, every TCR beta chain was defined by the combination of its CDR3 amino acid sequence and its V-gene family, and reads without a unique V-gene family were dropped. As a way to deal with suspected cross-contamination and a sequencing artifact, a later analysis dropped hundreds of nucleotide sequences that were highly shared and had low generation probability. A later analysis calculated a clonal expansion index for each public chain from normalized within-repertoire ranks of inferred template counts. A later analysis computed generation probabilities with a VDJ recombination model fitted to out-of-frame rearrangements, and checked the results against IGoR. In a later analysis, TCR-TCR, TCR-HLA and TCR-CMV co-occurrence was scored with hypergeometric tests, and a repertoire-size bias correction was applied to TCR pairs. To estimate false discovery rates, a later analysis permuted the HLA or CMV assignments 20 times. A later analysis grouped co-occurring TCRs with DBSCAN, adding TCRdist sequence similarity when clustering within HLA-allele-positive subsets. For co-occurrence clustering, repertoires with fewer than 30,000 or more than 120,000 public chains were excluded, along with roughly five repertoires with anomalous nucleotide sharing. The immuneACCESS repertoire file appears here via TCRdb, limited to in-frame rearrangements. These files lack a portion of the clones; in checked studies, under half of the deficit traces to unresolved V genes, and the cause of the others is not known. From that table come the V and J calls and clone size; the DNA was used to work out D and trimming. For this sample there are about 95,000 clones; around 84% appear just once. The ten largest clones represent approximately 4% of the sample.

This clone was counted between two and nine times. This receptor's antigen is unknown. Per-base quality was not reported, and no clone a single base away is much larger than it. The cohort comprised some 730 healthy bone marrow donors. Cohort members were all nominally healthy when sampled, although unrecorded immune exposures were likely present. The donor tested CMV seropositive and was one of the 289 seropositive cohort members. Every donor gave a peripheral blood sample, and the peripheral blood mononuclear cells from that sample were used for TCR beta sequencing. The Qiagen DNeasy Blood Extraction Kit was used to extract genomic DNA from the blood cell samples. What was sequenced was PBMCs. This receptor was obtained from a woman between 40 and 55 years old in good health and CMV-seropositive.

The nucleotide sequence is given as TGTGCCAGCAGCTCTACAGGGGAGGAGCAGTACTTC. The translation is CASSSTGEEQYF. This chain joins TRBV11-2 to TRBJ2-7; 7 nucleotides in the junction match TRBD1. Ends trimmed: V by 4 bases, J by 7 bases; bases unmatched to a gene: 4. Reading from cysteine to phenylalanine, the CDR3 counts 12 amino acids. The only DNA kept is the CDR3, 36 bases in frame from the first base. The germline V gene yields SGHAT for CDR1 and FQNNGV for CDR2. Supplemented by the reference TRBV11-2 and TRBJ2-7 proteins around the CDR3, the complete variable domain is EAGVAQSPRYKIIEKRQSVAFWCNPISGHATLYWYQQILGQGPKLLIQFQNNGVVDDSQLPKDRFSAERLKGVDSTLKIQPAKLEDSAVYLCASSSTGEEQYFGPGTRLTVT.